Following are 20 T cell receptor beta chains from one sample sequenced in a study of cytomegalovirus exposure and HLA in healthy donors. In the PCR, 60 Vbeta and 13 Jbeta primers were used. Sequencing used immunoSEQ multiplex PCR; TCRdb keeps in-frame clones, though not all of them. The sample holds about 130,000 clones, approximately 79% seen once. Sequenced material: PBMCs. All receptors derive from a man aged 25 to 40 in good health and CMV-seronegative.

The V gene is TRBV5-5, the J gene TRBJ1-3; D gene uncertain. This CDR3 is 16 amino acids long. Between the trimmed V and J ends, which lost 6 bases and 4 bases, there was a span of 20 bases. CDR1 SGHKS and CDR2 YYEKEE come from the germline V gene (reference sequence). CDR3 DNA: TGTGCCAGCACAAAGATGACTGGTGGATCGGGAAACACCATATATTTT. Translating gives CASTKMTGGSGNTIYF.

The CDR3 is CASSPQGAEDGYTF. The DNA for the CDR3 is TGCGCCAGCAGCCCTCAGGGGGCGGAGGATGGCTACACCTTC. J is TRBJ1-2 and V is TRBV4-3; 8 bases line up with TRBD1. The V gene's germline CDR1 is LGHNA and CDR2 YSLEER. The CDR3 length is 14 residues. Losses at the gene ends were 4 bases for V and 6 bases for J; bases not matched to a gene: 7.

This CDR3 is CASSDGQGVHGYTF. CDR3 sequence (DNA): TGTGCCAGCAGTGACGGACAGGGGGTGCATGGCTACACCTTC. J is TRBJ1-2 and V is TRBV5-4; the match to TRBD1 covers 10 bases. In germline, CDR1 is SGHNT, CDR2 YYREEE (reference sequence). V was pared by 5 bases and J by 6 bases, with 7 bases of the junction left unmatched. The CDR3 runs to 14 residues.

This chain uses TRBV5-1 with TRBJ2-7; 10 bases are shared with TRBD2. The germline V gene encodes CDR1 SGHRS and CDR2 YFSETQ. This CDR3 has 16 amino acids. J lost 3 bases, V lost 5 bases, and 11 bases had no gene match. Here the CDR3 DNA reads TGCGCCAGCAGACTGGTTAGCGGGGGGAGTTTCTACGAGCAGTACTTC. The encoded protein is CASRLVSGGSFYEQYF. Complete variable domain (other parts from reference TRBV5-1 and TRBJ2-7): KAGVTQTPRYLIKTRGQQVTLSCSPISGHRSVSWYQQTPGQGLQFLFEYFSETQRNKGNFPGRFSGRQFSNSRSEMNVSTLELGDSALYLCASRLVSGGSFYEQYFGPGTRLTVT.

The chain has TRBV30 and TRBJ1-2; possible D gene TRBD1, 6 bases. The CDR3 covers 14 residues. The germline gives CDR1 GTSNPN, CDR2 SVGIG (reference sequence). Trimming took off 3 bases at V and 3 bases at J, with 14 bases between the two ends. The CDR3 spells CAWRDPGEHYGYTF. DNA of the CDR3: TGTGCCTGGAGGGACCCAGGGGAGCACTATGGCTACACCTTC.

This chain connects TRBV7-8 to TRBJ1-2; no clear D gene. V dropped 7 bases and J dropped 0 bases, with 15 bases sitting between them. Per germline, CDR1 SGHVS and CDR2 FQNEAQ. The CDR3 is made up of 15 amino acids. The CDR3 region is CASTLRRIPNYGYTF. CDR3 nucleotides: TGTGCCAGCACGCTTAGGCGGATCCCTAACTATGGCTACACCTTC.

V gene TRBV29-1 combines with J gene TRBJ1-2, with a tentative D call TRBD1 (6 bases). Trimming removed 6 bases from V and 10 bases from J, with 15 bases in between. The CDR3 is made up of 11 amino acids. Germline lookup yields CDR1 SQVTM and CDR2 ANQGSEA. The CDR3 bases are TGCAGCGTCCTATCACAGGGCGTCTACACCTTC. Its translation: CSVLSQGVYTF. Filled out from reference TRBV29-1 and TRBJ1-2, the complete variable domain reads SAVISQKPSRDICQRGTSLTIQCQVDSQVTMMFWYRQQPGQSLTLIATANQGSEATYESGFVIDKFPISRPNLTFSTLTVSNMSPEDSSIYLCSVLSQGVYTFGSGTRLTVV.

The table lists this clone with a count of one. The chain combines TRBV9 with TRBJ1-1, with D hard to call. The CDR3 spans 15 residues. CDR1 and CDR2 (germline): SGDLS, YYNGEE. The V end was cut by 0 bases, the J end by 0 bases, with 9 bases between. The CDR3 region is CASSVGPSMNTEAFF. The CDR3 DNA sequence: TGTGCCAGCAGCGTAGGCCCCAGTATGAACACTGAAGCTTTCTTT.

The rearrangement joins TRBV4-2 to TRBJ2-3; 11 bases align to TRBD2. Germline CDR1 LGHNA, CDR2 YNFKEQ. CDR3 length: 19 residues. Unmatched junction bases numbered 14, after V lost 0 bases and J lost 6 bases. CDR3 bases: TGTGCCAGCAGCCAAGAAGGTGGTGTTAGCGGGGGGGCCGGGGATACGCAGTATTTT. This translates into CASSQEGGVSGGAGDTQYF.

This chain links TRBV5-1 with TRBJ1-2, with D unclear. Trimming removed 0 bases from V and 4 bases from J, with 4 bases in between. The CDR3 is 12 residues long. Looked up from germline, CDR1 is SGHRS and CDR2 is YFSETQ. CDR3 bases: TGCGCCAGCAGCTTGGGCGTCTATGGCTACACCTTC. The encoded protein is CASSLGVYGYTF.

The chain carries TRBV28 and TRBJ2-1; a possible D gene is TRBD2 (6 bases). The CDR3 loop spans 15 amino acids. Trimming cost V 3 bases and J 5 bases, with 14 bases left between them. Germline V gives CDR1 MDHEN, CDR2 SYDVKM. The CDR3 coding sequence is TGTGCCAGCAGTTTTAGGAGGGGCTGGGACAATGAGCAGTTCTTC. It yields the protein CASSFRRGWDNEQFF. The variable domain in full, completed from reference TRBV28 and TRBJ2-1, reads DVKVTQSSRYLVKRTGEKVFLECVQDMDHENMFWYRQDPGLGLRLIYFSYDVKMKEKGDIPEGYSVSREKKERFSLILESASTNQTSMYLCASSFRRGWDNEQFFGPGTRLTVL.

The chain's CDR3 is CASSDPRGVLYNEQFF. The DNA for the CDR3 is TGTGCCAGCAGCGATCCACGGGGGGTCCTCTACAATGAGCAGTTCTTC. This chain joins TRBV9 and TRBJ2-1; 7 bases match TRBD2. CDR3 size: 16 residues. The junction had 9 bases not matched to a gene; V was cut back by 3 bases and J by 3 bases. Germline V CDR1 and CDR2: SGDLS, YYNGEE.

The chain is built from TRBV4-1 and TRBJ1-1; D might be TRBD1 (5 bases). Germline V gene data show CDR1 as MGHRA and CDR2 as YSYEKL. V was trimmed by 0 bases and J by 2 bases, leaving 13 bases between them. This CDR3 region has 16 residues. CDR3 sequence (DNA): TGCGCCAGCAGCCAAGATTGGGGGGAGGGAAACACTGAAGCTTTCTTT. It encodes CASSQDWGEGNTEAFF.

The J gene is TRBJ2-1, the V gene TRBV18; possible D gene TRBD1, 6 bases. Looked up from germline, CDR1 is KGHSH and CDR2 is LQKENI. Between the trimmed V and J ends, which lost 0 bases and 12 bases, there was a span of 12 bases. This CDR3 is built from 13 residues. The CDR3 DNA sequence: TGTGCCAGCTCACCACCATCAGGGGCCGGGCAGTTCTTC. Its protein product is CASSPPSGAGQFF. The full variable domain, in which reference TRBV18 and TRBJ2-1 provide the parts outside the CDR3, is NAGVMQNPRHLVRRRGQEARLRCSPMKGHSHVYWYRQLPEEGLKFMVYLQKENIIDESGMPKERFSAEFPKEGPSILRIQQVVRGDSAAYFCASSPPSGAGQFFGPGTRLTVL.

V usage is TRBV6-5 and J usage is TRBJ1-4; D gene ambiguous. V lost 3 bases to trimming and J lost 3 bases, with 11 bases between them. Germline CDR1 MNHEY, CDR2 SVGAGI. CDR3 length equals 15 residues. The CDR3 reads CASSYEGAPNEKLFF. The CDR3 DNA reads TGTGCCAGCAGTTATGAGGGCGCTCCTAATGAAAAACTGTTTTTT.

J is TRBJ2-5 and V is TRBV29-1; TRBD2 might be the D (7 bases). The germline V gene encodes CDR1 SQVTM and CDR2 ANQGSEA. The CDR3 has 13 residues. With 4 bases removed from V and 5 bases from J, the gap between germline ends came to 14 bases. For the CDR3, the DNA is TGCAGCGTTGTCCCCGGGGGGCTGGAGACCCAGTACTTC. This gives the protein CSVVPGGLETQYF.

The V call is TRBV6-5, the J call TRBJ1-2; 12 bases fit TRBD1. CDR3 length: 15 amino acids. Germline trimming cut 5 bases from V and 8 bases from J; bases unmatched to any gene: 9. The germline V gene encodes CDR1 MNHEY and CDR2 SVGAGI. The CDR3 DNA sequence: TGTGCCAGCAGTCGACTGGGACAGGGGGCAGGAGGCTACACCTTC. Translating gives CASSRLGQGAGGYTF.

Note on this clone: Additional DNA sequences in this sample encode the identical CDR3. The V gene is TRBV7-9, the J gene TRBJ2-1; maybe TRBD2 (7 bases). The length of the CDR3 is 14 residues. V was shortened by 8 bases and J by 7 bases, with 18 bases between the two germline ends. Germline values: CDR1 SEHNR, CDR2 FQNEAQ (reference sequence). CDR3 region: CASGGGPGGNEQFF. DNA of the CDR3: TGTGCCAGCGGGGGGGGCCCAGGTGGTAATGAGCAGTTCTTC.

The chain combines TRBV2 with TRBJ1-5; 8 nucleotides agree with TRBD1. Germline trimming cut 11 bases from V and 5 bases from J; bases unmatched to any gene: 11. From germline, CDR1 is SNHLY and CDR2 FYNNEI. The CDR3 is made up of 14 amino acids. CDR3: CAGKDRVLDQPQHF. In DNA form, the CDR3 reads TGTGCCGGAAAGGACAGGGTTCTTGATCAGCCCCAGCATTTT.

The CDR3 DNA is TGTGCCAGCACCACGAGTCAAGAGACCCAGTACTTC. Its protein is CASTTSQETQYF. The chain carries TRBV2 and TRBJ2-5; D is unclear. CDR1 and CDR2 from the germline V gene are SNHLY and FYNNEI. V was trimmed by 7 bases and J by 2 bases, leaving 8 bases between them. The length of the CDR3 is 12 residues.